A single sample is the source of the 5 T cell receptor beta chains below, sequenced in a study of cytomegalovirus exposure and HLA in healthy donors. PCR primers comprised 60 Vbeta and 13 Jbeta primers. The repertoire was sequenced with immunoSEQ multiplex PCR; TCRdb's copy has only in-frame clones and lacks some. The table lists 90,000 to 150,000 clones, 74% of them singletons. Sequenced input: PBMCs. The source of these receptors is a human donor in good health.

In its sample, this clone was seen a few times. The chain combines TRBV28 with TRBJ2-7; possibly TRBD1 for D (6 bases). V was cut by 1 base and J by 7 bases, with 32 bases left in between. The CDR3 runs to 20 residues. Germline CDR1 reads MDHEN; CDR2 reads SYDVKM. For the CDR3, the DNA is TGTGCCAGCAGTTTATTATCTTTCACAGGGAAAGTTCGTCGCCGTTCGGAGCAGTACTTC. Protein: CASSLLSFTGKVRRRSEQYF.

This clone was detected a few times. CDR3 in amino acids: CASKVAGVSYEQYF. The CDR3 region has the DNA TGTGCCAGCAAAGTTGCAGGGGTGAGCTACGAGCAGTACTTC. The V and J genes are TRBV6-1 and TRBJ2-7; maybe TRBD1 (6 bases). CDR3 length: 14 amino acids. Trimming removed 7 bases at V and 3 bases at J, with 16 bases between. Looked up from germline, CDR1 is MNHNS and CDR2 is SASEGT.

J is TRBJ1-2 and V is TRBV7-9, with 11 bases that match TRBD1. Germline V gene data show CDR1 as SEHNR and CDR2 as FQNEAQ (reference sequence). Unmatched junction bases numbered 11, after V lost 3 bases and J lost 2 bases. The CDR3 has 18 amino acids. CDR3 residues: CASSLRLGQGALNYGYTF. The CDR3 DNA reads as TGTGCCAGCAGCTTGCGTCTTGGACAGGGGGCGCTAAACTATGGCTACACCTTC. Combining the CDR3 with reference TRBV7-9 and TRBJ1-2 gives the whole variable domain DTGVSQNPRHKITKRGQNVTFRCDPISEHNRLYWYRQTLGQGPEFLTYFQNEAQLEKSRLLSDRFSAERPKGSFSTLEIQRTEQGDSAMYLCASSLRLGQGALNYGYTFGSGTRLTVV.

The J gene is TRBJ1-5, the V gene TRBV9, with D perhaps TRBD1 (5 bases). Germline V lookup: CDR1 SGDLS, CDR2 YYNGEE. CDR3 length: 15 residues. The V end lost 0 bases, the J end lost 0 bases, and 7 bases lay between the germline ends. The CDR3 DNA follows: TGTGCCAGCAGCGTAGGGGGCGATAGCAATCAGCCCCAGCATTTT. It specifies CASSVGGDSNQPQHF.

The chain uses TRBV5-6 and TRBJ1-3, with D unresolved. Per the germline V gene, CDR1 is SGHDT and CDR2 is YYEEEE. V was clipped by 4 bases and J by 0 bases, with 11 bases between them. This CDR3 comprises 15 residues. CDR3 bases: TGTGCCAGCAGCGATTTGGCCAGCTCTGGAAACACCATATATTTT. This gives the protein CASSDLASSGNTIYF.